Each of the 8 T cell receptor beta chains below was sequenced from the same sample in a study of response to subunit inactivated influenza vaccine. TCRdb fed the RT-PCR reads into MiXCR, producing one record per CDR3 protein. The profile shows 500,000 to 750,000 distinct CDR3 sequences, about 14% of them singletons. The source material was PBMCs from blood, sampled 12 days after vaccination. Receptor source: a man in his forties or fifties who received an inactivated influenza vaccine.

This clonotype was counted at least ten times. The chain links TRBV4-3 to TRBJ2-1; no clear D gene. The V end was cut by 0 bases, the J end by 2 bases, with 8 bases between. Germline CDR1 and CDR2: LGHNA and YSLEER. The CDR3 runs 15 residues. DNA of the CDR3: TGCGCCAGCAGCCAAGATCCCCACCCCTACAATGAGCAGTTCTTC. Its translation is CASSQDPHPYNEQFF.

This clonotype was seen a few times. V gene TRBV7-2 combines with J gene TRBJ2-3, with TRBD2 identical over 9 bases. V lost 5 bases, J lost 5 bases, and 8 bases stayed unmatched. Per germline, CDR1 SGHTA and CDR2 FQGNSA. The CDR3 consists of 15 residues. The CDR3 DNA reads TGTGCCAGCAGCCTTAGCGGGGGCCCGGGAGATACGCAGTATTTT. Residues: CASSLSGGPGDTQYF.

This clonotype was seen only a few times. In nucleotides, the CDR3 is TGTGCCAGCAGCCCCGGAGGCAACGAGCAGTACTTC. Protein sequence: CASSPGGNEQYF. The chain has TRBV4-2 and TRBJ2-7; a possible D gene is TRBD2 (5 bases). The V end was cut by 4 bases, the J end by 5 bases, with 9 bases between. CDR3 size: 12 residues. CDR1 is LGHNA and CDR2 is YNFKEQ in the germline V gene.

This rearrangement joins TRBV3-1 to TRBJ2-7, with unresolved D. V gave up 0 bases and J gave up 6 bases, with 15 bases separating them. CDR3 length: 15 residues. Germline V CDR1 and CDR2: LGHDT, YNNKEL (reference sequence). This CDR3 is CASSQDLLIVGEQYF. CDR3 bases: TGTGCCAGCAGCCAAGATCTGCTTATAGTGGGCGAGCAGTACTTC.

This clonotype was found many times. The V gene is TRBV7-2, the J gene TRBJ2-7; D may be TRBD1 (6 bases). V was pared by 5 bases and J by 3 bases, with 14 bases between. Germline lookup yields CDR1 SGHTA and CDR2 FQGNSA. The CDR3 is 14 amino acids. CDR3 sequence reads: CASSQGQGVYEQYF. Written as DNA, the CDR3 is TGTGCCAGCAGCCAGGGGCAGGGAGTCTACGAGCAGTACTTC.

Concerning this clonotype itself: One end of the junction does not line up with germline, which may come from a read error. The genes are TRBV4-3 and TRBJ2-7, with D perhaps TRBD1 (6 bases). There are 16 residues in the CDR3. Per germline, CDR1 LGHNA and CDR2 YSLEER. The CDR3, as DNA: TGCGCCAGCATCCAAGAACAGTACAGGGCTCCCGGGGAGCAGTACTTC. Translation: CASIQEQYRAPGEQYF.

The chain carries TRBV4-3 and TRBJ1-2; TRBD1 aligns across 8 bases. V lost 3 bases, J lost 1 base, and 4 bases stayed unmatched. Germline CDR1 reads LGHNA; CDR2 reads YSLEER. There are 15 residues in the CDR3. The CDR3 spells CASSHMGQVNYGYTF. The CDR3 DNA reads TGCGCCAGCAGCCACATGGGACAGGTTAACTATGGCTACACCTTC.

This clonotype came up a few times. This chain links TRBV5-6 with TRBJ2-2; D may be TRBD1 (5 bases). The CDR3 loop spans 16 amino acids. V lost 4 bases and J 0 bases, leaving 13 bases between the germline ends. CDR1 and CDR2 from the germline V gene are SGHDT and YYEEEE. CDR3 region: CASSPDSAPNTGELFF. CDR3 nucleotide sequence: TGTGCCAGCAGCCCAGACAGTGCCCCGAACACCGGGGAGCTGTTTTTT.